This T cell receptor (beta chain) was recovered during a study of blood T cell repertoires in COVID-19. Whole-study context: Sites in the United States, Italy and Spain provided acute and convalescent COVID-19 samples. Sample material is recorded as cDNA or gDNA derived from T cells, B-cell-depleted T cells, or PBMCs.

Looked up from germline, CDR1 is SGHRS and CDR2 is YFSETQ. The V end lost 3 bases, the J end lost 9 bases, and 7 bases lay between the germline ends. The CDR3 is 12 amino acids. In the original workflow: Counts of nucleated cells, estimated from reference gene primer amplification, were obtained. Sequencing used immunoSEQ multiplex PCR; TCRdb keeps in-frame clones, though not all of them. D and trimming come from the DNA, and the V and J calls and clone size come from that table. The sample lists about 58,000 clones, about 84% seen once, with roughly 5.1% in the top ten. V usage is TRBV5-1 and J usage is TRBJ1-6, with D unclear. Material: peripheral blood. The source of this sequence is a man aged 35-49 years with active COVID-19. CDR3 bases: TGCGCCAGCAGCTCGTCGGGTTCACCCCTCCACTTT. Translation: CASSSSGSPLHF.